One and the same sample provided the 5 T cell receptor beta chains below, sequenced in a study of CD8+CD57+ T cells in acquired aplastic anemia. The TCR beta profiling, which covered VDJ combination and CDR3 sequence, was carried out using genomic DNA as the template. TCRdb redid the calling of the reads with MiXCR, one entry per CDR3 protein. The data contain around 170,000 distinct CDR3 sequences, less than 55% of them singletons. Sequenced input: sorted CD4+, CD8+, or CD8+CD57+ T cells (not recorded which) from PBMCs. Receptors were obtained from a human donor in good health.

Details on this clonotype: One base away lies a much larger clone, so this may be a sequencing read error. CDR3 sequence: CSASSSNEQFF. Written as DNA, the CDR3 is TGCAGTGCTTCTAGCAGTAATGAGCAGTTCTTC. The chain recombines TRBV20-1 with TRBJ2-1; tentative D call: TRBD2 (5 bases). Germline-derived CDR1 and CDR2 are DFQATT and SNEGSKA (reference sequence). This CDR3 is 11 amino acids long. V was trimmed by 5 bases and J by 7 bases, leaving 9 bases between them.

The chain couples TRBV30 to TRBJ2-5; 11 bases line up with TRBD1. The CDR3 consists of 15 residues. The J segment lost 5 bases and the V segment lost 4 bases, leaving 9 bases of the junction unmatched. CDR1 is GTSNPN and CDR2 is SVGIG in the germline V gene (reference sequence). The CDR3 loop reads CAWKWGDRGAETQYF. The CDR3 region has the DNA TGTGCCTGGAAGTGGGGGGACAGGGGGGCTGAGACCCAGTACTTC.

The rearrangement links TRBV11-2 to TRBJ2-7; D may be TRBD2 (6 bases). CDR1 SGHAT and CDR2 FQNNGV come from the germline V gene. The CDR3 totals 16 residues. The germline V and J ends were trimmed by 1 base and 2 bases, with 15 bases remaining between them. CDR3 nucleotides: TGTGCCAGCAGCTTAGTAGTAGCGGCACCCACCTACGAGCAGTACTTC. Amino acid sequence: CASSLVVAAPTYEQYF.

This rearrangement joins TRBV7-9 to TRBJ1-5, with 7 nucleotides matching TRBD1. Looked up from germline, CDR1 is SEHNR and CDR2 is FQNEAQ (reference sequence). The CDR3 length is 12 residues. J was trimmed by 6 bases and V by 10 bases; bases with no gene match: 6. This CDR3 is CATGDSTQPQHF. The CDR3 region has the DNA TGTGCCACTGGGGACAGTACTCAGCCCCAGCATTTT.

This clonotype was counted between two and nine times. The gene calls are TRBV9 and TRBJ2-1, with TRBD2 matching 7 bases. CDR3 length: 17 residues. Germline trimming cut 0 bases from V and 5 bases from J; bases unmatched to any gene: 11. CDR1 is SGDLS and CDR2 is YYNGEE in the germline V gene. The CDR3 DNA is TGTGCCAGCAGCGTAGGCCCCTTGGGGCGGGGGAACAATGAGCAGTTCTTC. As protein: CASSVGPLGRGNNEQFF.